This section outlines one T cell receptor (beta chain) sequence together with its context. As yet, its antigen is unknown. V was pared by 3 bases and J by 7 bases, with 7 bases between. The CDR3 has 12 residues. CDR1 SEHNR and CDR2 FQNEAQ come from the germline V gene (reference sequence). The data derive from a study of T cell responses to AZD1222 COVID-19 vaccine. The protocol was immunoSEQ multiplex PCR, while the TCRdb copy is restricted to in-frame clones and leaves out a portion. In the table there are 50,000 to 85,000 clones, 79% of which are singletons. Study-wide points: Spike regions recognized by vaccine-associated CD4 TCRs spanned the protein, led by 160-218 and 743-854. When two AZD1222 doses had been given, Spike-specific TCR breadth and depth rose. Only a handful of people who got AZD1222 tested seropositive at baseline.

This receptor was identified in an adult in good health. The rearrangement joins TRBV7-9 to TRBJ2-1; D may be TRBD1 (6 bases). The sample here was peripheral blood, taken on day 0 of MenACWY control vaccination. CDR3 in DNA: TGTGCCAGCAGCTTCACAGGGAATGAGCAGTTCTTC. Its translation is CASSFTGNEQFF. Full variable domain (rest looked up from reference TRBV7-9 and TRBJ2-1): DTGVSQNPRHKITKRGQNVTFRCDPISEHNRLYWYRQTLGQGPEFLTYFQNEAQLEKSRLLSDRFSAERPKGSFSTLEIQRTEQGDSAMYLCASSFTGNEQFFGPGTRLTVL.